This entry describes one T cell receptor beta chain. Its matching antigen is unknown. This CDR3 has 15 residues. Trimming shortened V by 6 bases and J by 2 bases, and 16 bases separated the two germline ends. From germline, CDR1 is MDHEN and CDR2 SYDVKM. At deep level, the assay was performed. In the original workflow: As immunoSEQ supplied junction-only sequences (without quality scores), filtering differed. The method was immunoSEQ multiplex PCR; TCRdb's version includes in-frame clones alone and lacks a portion of them. The V and J calls and clone size come from that table; D and trimming were worked out from the DNA. The sample has about 480,000 clones, about three quarters seen once. All donors qualified as healthy HIV-negative adults and had experienced no recent acute infections or vaccinations. These data come from a study of shared clonotypes between healthy human individuals. Study-wide points: Only blood was sampled; tissue repertoires likely differ.

Sequenced sample: PBMCs. The sequence was obtained from a woman between 40 and 55 years old in good health. Some clones in this sample may be carry-over from other donors' samples. The V and J genes are TRBV28 and TRBJ1-2; the D gene is possibly TRBD1 (5 bases). Here the CDR3 reads CASRRVEGRNYGYTF. CDR3 sequence (DNA): TGTGCCAGCAGGAGGGTAGAGGGGAGGAACTATGGCTACACCTTC.